Below are 12 T cell receptor beta chains sequenced from a single sample in a study of blood T cell repertoires in COVID-19. Sequencing used immunoSEQ multiplex PCR; TCRdb keeps in-frame clones, though not all of them. The data hold around 300,000 clones, with roughly 85% observed a single time. What was sequenced was peripheral blood. Source of these receptors: a human donor in a cohort sampled during active COVID-19.

The chain carries TRBV28 and TRBJ1-2, with TRBD1 matching over 7 bases. This CDR3 has 16 residues. Looked up from germline, CDR1 is MDHEN and CDR2 is SYDVKM. The trim removed 5 bases at V and 4 bases at J, leaving 13 bases unmatched. CDR3 in DNA: TGTGCCAGCAGTCCCCTAGGGCAGGGGGAATTCTATGGCTACACCTTC. This codes for CASSPLGQGEFYGYTF.

In its sample, this clone was seen once. The rearrangement links TRBV2 to TRBJ1-1; D uncertain. Trimming removed 7 bases from V and 1 base from J, with 10 bases in between. Germline V gene sequence: CDR1 SNHLY, CDR2 FYNNEI. The CDR3 has 13 residues. This CDR3 is CASNNRSNTEAFF. The CDR3 DNA reads TGTGCCAGCAATAATAGATCGAACACTGAAGCTTTCTTT.

The rearrangement joins TRBV5-1 to TRBJ1-3, with D perhaps TRBD1 (6 bases). The CDR3 is 17 amino acids. Trimming stripped 4 bases from V and 2 bases from J, with 19 bases between. Germline CDR1 reads SGHRS; CDR2 reads YFSETQ. CDR3 in amino acids: CASSPAGGAGTGNTIYF. As DNA, the CDR3 is TGCGCCAGCAGCCCCGCCGGGGGGGCAGGAACTGGAAACACCATATATTTT. Supplemented by reference TRBV5-1 and TRBJ1-3, the full variable domain reads KAGVTQTPRYLIKTRGQQVTLSCSPISGHRSVSWYQQTPGQGLQFLFEYFSETQRNKGNFPGRFSGRQFSNSRSEMNVSTLELGDSALYLCASSPAGGAGTGNTIYFGEGSWLTVV.

J is TRBJ1-4 and V is TRBV28; 8 bases map to TRBD1. The junction had 7 bases not matched to a gene; V was cut back by 0 bases and J by 7 bases. There are 16 residues in the CDR3. CDR1 is MDHEN, CDR2 SYDVKM, per germline. DNA for the CDR3: TGTGCCAGCAGTTTATGGGAAACAGGGGGAAGTGAAAAACTGTTTTTT. Amino acids: CASSLWETGGSEKLFF. The full variable domain, rest sourced from reference TRBV28 and TRBJ1-4, is DVKVTQSSRYLVKRTGEKVFLECVQDMDHENMFWYRQDPGLGLRLIYFSYDVKMKEKGDIPEGYSVSREKKERFSLILESASTNQTSMYLCASSLWETGGSEKLFFGSGTQLSVL.

This CDR3 is CASSGGFGYTF. Written as DNA, the CDR3 is TGTGCCAGCAGCGGAGGGTTTGGCTACACCTTC. V and J are TRBV9 and TRBJ1-2; no reliable D call. The length of the CDR3 is 11 residues. V was trimmed by 3 bases and J by 7 bases, leaving 7 bases between them. CDR1 and CDR2 (germline): SGDLS, YYNGEE.

The chain has TRBV5-1 and TRBJ2-1; 12 positions match TRBD2. Per the germline V gene, CDR1 is SGHRS and CDR2 is YFSETQ. Unmatched junction bases numbered 16, after V lost 3 bases and J lost 0 bases. The CDR3 loop spans 21 amino acids. CDR3 sequence: CASSSPSEGTSGPRSYNEQFF. CDR3 DNA sequence: TGCGCCAGCAGCTCCCCCAGCGAGGGGACTAGCGGGCCCCGCTCCTACAATGAGCAGTTCTTC.

This clone occurred many times. This sequence joins TRBV5-6 and TRBJ1-1; D gene ambiguous. Germline CDR1 and CDR2: SGHDT and YYEEEE. This CDR3 has 13 amino acids. Between the trimmed V and J ends, which lost 5 bases and 6 bases, there was a span of 14 bases. The CDR3 loop is CASSPTPDSEAFF. In nucleotides, the CDR3 is TGTGCCAGCAGTCCTACTCCTGACTCTGAAGCTTTCTTT.

This chain joins TRBV11-2 and TRBJ2-7; D is perhaps TRBD1 (5 bases). CDR3 length: 16 residues. The V end lost 0 bases, the J end lost 7 bases, and 19 bases lay between the germline ends. Germline loops: CDR1 SGHAT, CDR2 FQNNGV. CDR3 coding DNA: TGTGCCAGCAGCTTAGATCGCAACAGCCAAGGGGCAGAGCAGTACTTC. Its translation is CASSLDRNSQGAEQYF.

V and J are TRBV28 and TRBJ2-2; a possible D gene is TRBD1 (5 bases). V was shortened by 5 bases and J by 5 bases, with 12 bases between the two germline ends. CDR3 length equals 14 residues. Germline lookup yields CDR1 MDHEN and CDR2 SYDVKM. CDR3 in amino acids: CASSVGARTGELFF. The CDR3 DNA sequence: TGTGCCAGCAGTGTAGGGGCTCGGACCGGGGAGCTGTTTTTT.

The chain uses TRBV6-6 and TRBJ1-2, with D maybe TRBD1 (5 bases). Trimming removed 0 bases from V and 8 bases from J, with 16 bases in between. In germline, CDR1 is MNHNY, CDR2 SVGAGI (reference sequence). The CDR3 length is 15 residues. CDR3: CASSYSNPGQDGYTF. The DNA for the CDR3 is TGTGCCAGCAGTTACTCCAACCCCGGACAAGACGGCTACACCTTC.

The chain carries TRBV12-5 and TRBJ2-2, with TRBD1 matching 9 bases. Germline V gene lookup returns CDR1 LGHNT and CDR2 FRNRAP. After removal of 3 bases from V and 4 bases from J, the junction contained 3 bases not matched to a gene. The CDR3 is made up of 15 amino acids. CDR3 loop: CASGFGTGSTGELFF. Written as DNA, the CDR3 is TGTGCTAGTGGTTTCGGGACAGGGTCCACCGGGGAGCTGTTTTTT.

This clone was seen a handful of times. The chain uses TRBV9 and TRBJ1-6; D call uncertain. The germline V and J ends were trimmed by 4 bases and 8 bases, with 10 bases remaining between them. CDR3 length equals 13 residues. Germline CDR1 reads SGDLS; CDR2 reads YYNGEE. This CDR3 is CASSLRLDSPLHF. CDR3 sequence (DNA): TGTGCCAGCAGCCTCAGACTCGATTCACCCCTCCACTTT. Combining the CDR3 with reference TRBV9 and TRBJ1-6 gives the whole variable domain DSGVTQTPKHLITATGQRVTLRCSPRSGDLSVYWYQQSLDQGLQFLIQYYNGEERAKGNILERFSAQQFPDLHSELNLSSLELGDSALYFCASSLRLDSPLHFGNGTRLTVT.